This T cell receptor beta chain was identified in a study of molecular identifiers for immune sequencing clone quantification. Findings of the study overall: Over 99% of CMV-specific effector molecules, but under 1% of naive ones, were in clones above 20 copies. Even with some 990,000 naive cells present, spiked Jurkat TCR RNA from one cell was reportedly detectable.

Regarding this clonotype: Its target is not known. A much bigger clone sits one base away, suggesting this may be a read error. The CDR3 end shows no conserved phenylalanine or tryptophan, and so a read error is likely.

The naive CD8 libraries originated from between roughly 18,000 and 1,100,000 sorted cells and drew on 10%, 30% or 50% RNA. CDR1 MDHEN and CDR2 SYDVKM come from the germline V gene. V lost 6 bases and J lost 7, with 4 bases in between. The CDR3 is made up of 11 amino acids. Previously described methods and listed TCR primers were employed for the bulk TCR libraries. Each CDR3 protein is one row after TCRdb ran MiXCR on the PCR reads. This table holds 40,000 to 65,000 distinct CDR3 sequences, about a third found once. The origin of this receptor is a human donor in good health. Some libraries in this study had Jurkat cell RNA spiked in. The sequencing input was naive CD8+ T cells from blood, with Jurkat cell RNA spiked in. As to subset: FACS-sorted CD8+CD4-CCR7+CD45RA+ naive T cells. The chain employs TRBV28 and TRBJ1-6; no firm D call. CDR3 region: CASSTNSPLHY. DNA of the CDR3: TGTGCCAGCAGCACAAATTCACCCCTCCACTAT.